Here is one TCR beta chain with its context. Its ends do not fully match the called genes, so a read error is possible. The data were obtained in a study of blood T cell repertoires in COVID-19. CDR1 is SGHRS, CDR2 YFSETQ, per germline. The CDR3 totals 16 residues. Some clones are missing from TCRdb's copy, which holds only in-frame ones; the method was immunoSEQ multiplex PCR. The sample has about 140,000 clones; around 84% are singletons. Sequences were obtained from peripheral blood. This sequence joins TRBV5-1 and TRBJ2-7, with D tentatively TRBD1 (6 bases). This sequence was found in a woman aged 55-75 years with acute or convalescent COVID-19. The CDR3: CASRLGEKGVLDEQYF. CDR3 sequence (DNA): TGCGCCAGCAGGTTGGGAGAGAAGGGGGTGTTAGACGAGCAGTACTTC.